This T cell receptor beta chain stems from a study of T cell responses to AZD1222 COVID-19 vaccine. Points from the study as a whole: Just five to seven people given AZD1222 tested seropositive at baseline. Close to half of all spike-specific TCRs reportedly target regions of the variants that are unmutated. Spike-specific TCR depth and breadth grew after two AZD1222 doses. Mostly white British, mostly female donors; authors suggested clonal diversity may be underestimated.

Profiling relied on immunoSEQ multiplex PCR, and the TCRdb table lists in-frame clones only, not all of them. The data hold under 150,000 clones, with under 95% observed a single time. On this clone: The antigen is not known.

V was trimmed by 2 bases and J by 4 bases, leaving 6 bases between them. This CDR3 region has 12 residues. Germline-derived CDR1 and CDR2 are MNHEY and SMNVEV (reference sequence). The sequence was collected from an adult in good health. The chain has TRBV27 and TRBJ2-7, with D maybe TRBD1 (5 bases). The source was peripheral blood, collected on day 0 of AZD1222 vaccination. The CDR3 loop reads CASSLQGYEQYF. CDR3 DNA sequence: TGTGCCAGCAGTTTACAGGGTTACGAGCAGTACTTC.